The 16 T cell receptor beta chains given below trace back to one sample, sequenced in a study of glioma-infiltrating T cells. Amplification of TCR alpha and beta CDR3 regions from RNA used iRepertoire nested multiplex PCR. TCRdb re-called the multiplex PCR reads through MiXCR, storing one row per CDR3 protein. The sample has more than 85,000 distinct CDR3 sequences, around a quarter seen once. The source material was glioma tissue, nonneoplastic brain tissue, or PBMCs (not recorded which). The origin of the receptors is a human donor with low-grade glioma or glioblastoma, undergoing nonglioma brain surgery, or in good health (not recorded which).

The gene calls are TRBV6-2 or TRBV6-3 and TRBJ2-1; unclear D gene. CDR1 MNHEY and CDR2 SVGEGT come from the germline V gene. This CDR3 is built from 16 residues. V was clipped by 0 bases and J by 0 bases, with 9 bases between them. The CDR3 sequence: CASSYSGVSSYNEQFF. The CDR3 nucleotides are TGTGCCAGCAGTTACTCTGGAGTGAGCTCCTACAATGAGCAGTTCTTC.

V and J are TRBV7-9 and TRBJ1-5, with unresolved D. The CDR3 is 12 residues long. Trimming took off 6 bases at V and 9 bases at J, with 12 bases between the two ends. CDR1 SEHNR and CDR2 FQNEAQ come from the germline V gene (reference sequence). The CDR3 DNA reads TGTGCCAGCAGATTAAGTGGTGGGCCCCAGCATTTT. Protein sequence: CASRLSGGPQHF.

At least ten counts were recorded for this clonotype. The chain uses TRBV4-1 and TRBJ2-7; D remains ambiguous. Per the germline V gene, CDR1 is MGHRA and CDR2 is YSYEKL. V lost 1 base and J lost 0, with 13 bases in between. There are 16 residues in the CDR3. CDR3 in DNA: TGCGCCAGCAGCCAAGTCCCCCTACTAAGCTCCTACGAGCAGTACTTC. It translates to CASSQVPLLSSYEQYF.

A word on this clonotype: Possible read error: a much larger clone is one base away. This chain connects TRBV29-1 to TRBJ1-5; D not resolved. The CDR3 extends over 13 amino acids. Germline values: CDR1 SQVTM, CDR2 ANQGSEA. Trimming took off 4 bases at V and 7 bases at J, with 14 bases between the two ends. The DNA for the CDR3 is TGCAGCGTTGGGGAACATGGAGACCAGCCCCAGCATTTT. This codes for CSVGEHGDQPQHF. The whole variable domain, filled in from reference TRBV29-1 and TRBJ1-5, reads SAVISQKPSRDICQRGTSLTIQCQVDSQVTMMFWYRQQPGQSLTLIATANQGSEATYESGFVIDKFPISRPNLTFSTLTVSNMSPEDSSIYLCSVGEHGDQPQHFGDGTRLSIL.

Ten or more counts support this clonotype. V and J are TRBV27 and TRBJ2-7; 9 bases line up with TRBD1. CDR1 MNHEY and CDR2 SMNVEV come from the germline V gene (reference sequence). The V segment lost 6 bases and the J segment 0 bases; nucleotides outside the gene matches: 3. This CDR3 is built from 14 residues. This CDR3 reads CASRGQGRSYEQYF. The CDR3 DNA follows: TGTGCCAGCAGGGGACAGGGTCGCTCCTACGAGCAGTACTTC.

This clonotype was recorded many times. The genes are TRBV20-1 and TRBJ2-1; 8 bases are shared with TRBD2. The germline V gene encodes CDR1 DFQATT and CDR2 SNEGSKA (reference sequence). The ends lost 3 bases at V and 4 bases at J; junction bases unmatched: 8. This CDR3 has 15 amino acids. The CDR3 sequence is CSARPPGLDYNEQFF. The CDR3 DNA sequence: TGCAGTGCTAGGCCCCCGGGACTAGATTACAATGAGCAGTTCTTC.

Many counts were recorded for this clonotype. The chain carries TRBV11-3 and TRBJ1-2, with D unresolved. Between the trimmed V and J ends, which lost 7 bases and 6 bases, there was a span of 24 bases. This CDR3 has 16 amino acids. The V gene's germline CDR1 is SGHNT and CDR2 YENEEA. The DNA of the CDR3 is TGTGCCAGCACCCCCTTCTCAGGAAACAAGGAGGATGGCTACACCTTC. Translated: CASTPFSGNKEDGYTF.

A word on this clonotype: This may be a read error, as it is one base from a much larger clone. The missing conserved phenylalanine or tryptophan at the end of this CDR3 makes a read error likely. This sequence joins TRBV9 and TRBJ2-1; D unclear. This CDR3 comprises 12 residues. Germline V gene data show CDR1 as SGDLS and CDR2 as YYNGEE. V was trimmed by 4 bases and J by 9 bases, leaving 11 bases between them. The DNA of the CDR3 is TGTGCCAGCAGCCCCTCCGGTCCTGAGCAGTTCTGC. This sequence encodes CASSPSGPEQFC.

This rearrangement joins TRBV29-1 to TRBJ2-7; weak D call: TRBD2 (5 bases). V was pared by 6 bases and J by 3 bases, with 15 bases between. Germline V gives CDR1 SQVTM, CDR2 ANQGSEA. CDR3 length equals 13 residues. CDR3 DNA: TGCAGCGTCGGAGGAAGGACTCTCTACGAGCAGTACTTC. It specifies CSVGGRTLYEQYF.

This clonotype has at least ten counts. The chain combines TRBV27 with TRBJ2-1; 8 bases map to TRBD1. V was pared by 4 bases and J by 3 bases, with 2 bases of the junction left unmatched. This CDR3 has 14 amino acids. Germline CDR1 is MNHEY and CDR2 is SMNVEV (reference sequence). CDR3 sequence: CASSYGQGYNEQFF. The DNA for the CDR3 is TGTGCCAGCAGTTACGGACAGGGCTACAATGAGCAGTTCTTC.

Regarding this clonotype: A much bigger clone sits one base away, suggesting this may be a read error. V and J are TRBV18 and TRBJ2-3; D not certain. This CDR3 region has 11 residues. Deletions cut 8 bases from V and 5 bases from J, with 8 bases between. Germline V gene lookup returns CDR1 KGHSH and CDR2 LQKENI. In nucleotides, the CDR3 is TGTGCCAGCACCCAGCTAGATACGCAGTATTTT. The encoded protein is CASTQLDTQYF.

The table lists this clonotype with many counts. The rearrangement joins TRBV29-1 to TRBJ1-1; D uncertain. Trimming took 4 bases from V and 4 from J, leaving 7 bases between them. Germline V CDR1 and CDR2: SQVTM, ANQGSEA. The CDR3 runs to 11 residues. CDR3 sequence: CSVGTSTEAFF. DNA of the CDR3: TGCAGCGTTGGGACGAGCACTGAAGCTTTCTTT. Together with reference TRBV29-1 and TRBJ1-1, the CDR3 gives the full variable domain: SAVISQKPSRDICQRGTSLTIQCQVDSQVTMMFWYRQQPGQSLTLIATANQGSEATYESGFVIDKFPISRPNLTFSTLTVSNMSPEDSSIYLCSVGTSTEAFFGQGTRLTVV.

This clonotype occurred many times. The chain employs TRBV6-1 and TRBJ2-7; 7 bases line up with TRBD1. This CDR3 region has 12 residues. CDR1 is MNHNS, CDR2 SASEGT, per germline. Trimming removed 5 bases from V and 6 bases from J; junction bases left unmatched: 4. The CDR3 loop reads CASSLGGGEQYF. CDR3 nucleotide sequence: TGTGCCAGCAGTTTAGGGGGCGGCGAGCAGTACTTC.

Many counts were recorded for this clonotype. The J gene is TRBJ1-1, the V gene TRBV7-9; D unclear. Between the trimmed V and J ends, which lost 1 base and 0 bases, there was a span of 9 bases. CDR1 SEHNR and CDR2 FQNEAQ come from the germline V gene (reference sequence). The CDR3 sequence is 15 residues long. The CDR3 is CASSLDGSMNTEAFF. The CDR3 bases are TGTGCCAGCAGCTTAGACGGCAGCATGAACACTGAAGCTTTCTTT. Using reference TRBV7-9 and TRBJ1-1 for the parts outside the CDR3, the full variable domain is DTGVSQNPRHKITKRGQNVTFRCDPISEHNRLYWYRQTLGQGPEFLTYFQNEAQLEKSRLLSDRFSAERPKGSFSTLEIQRTEQGDSAMYLCASSLDGSMNTEAFFGQGTRLTVV.

This rearrangement joins TRBV19 to TRBJ2-3, with 7 bases fitting TRBD1. The trim removed 8 bases at V and 6 bases at J, leaving 8 bases unmatched. The CDR3 contains 13 residues. Germline V gene data show CDR1 as LNHDA and CDR2 as SQIVND (reference sequence). Here the CDR3 reads CASHDRAADTQYF. The CDR3 coding sequence is TGTGCCAGTCACGACAGGGCGGCGGATACGCAGTATTTT.

This clonotype was recorded many times. The chain has TRBV19 and TRBJ2-5; tentative D call: TRBD1 (5 bases). Trimming stripped 5 bases from V and 3 bases from J, with 10 bases between. CDR3 length equals 13 residues. Germline lookup yields CDR1 LNHDA and CDR2 SQIVND (reference sequence). CDR3 in amino acids: CASSRQQKETQYF. The CDR3 DNA sequence: TGTGCCAGTAGTCGACAGCAAAAAGAGACCCAGTACTTC.